The clone carrying this T cell receptor (beta chain) was found once. The antigen is undetermined. Produced via immunoSEQ multiplex PCR; TCRdb's table is partial and in-frame only. The table has over 450,000 clones, around 89% seen once; the top ten hold more than 1.5%. V lost 5 bases and J lost 5, with 8 bases in between. The CDR3 runs 12 residues. The germline V gene has CDR1 MNHEY and CDR2 SVGAGI. The data are from a study of Ad26.COV2.S vaccination and SARS-CoV-2 variants. Overall study context: A COV1001 Ad26.COV2.S trial-arm participant provided the sample. Participants got Ad26.COV2.S intramuscularly, once or twice 56 days apart.

General study findings and limits: After vaccination, reports described spike-specific CD8+ and CD4+ T cell responses as showing substantial breadth.

Indicated treatment: around 19 received Ad26.COV2.S at low or high dose, single or two shots; about five received placebo; per-sample allocation not given. Day 63 following the first vaccine or placebo injection was when the samples were taken. The chain carries TRBV6-5 and TRBJ2-3; the D gene is possibly TRBD2 (5 bases). This TCR came from a person aged 18 to 59 who received the Ad26.COV2.S COVID-19 vaccine or a placebo. Specimen: peripheral blood, collected in a trial of Ad26.COV2.S vaccine versus placebo. CDR3 in DNA: TGTGCCAGCAGTCACGGACTAGATACGCAGTATTTT. Translating gives CASSHGLDTQYF.